This T cell receptor beta chain was sequenced in a study of PD-1 blockade in classical Hodgkin lymphoma. Study summary: Patients were given intravenous nivolumab, 3 mg/kg, every 2 weeks. Study-wide results and caveats: Complete responders entered with baseline diversity on par with newly diagnosed patients, the results showed. What drove the repertoire differences, possibly disease activity or prior therapy, has not been defined.

On this clone: Its matching antigen is unknown.

The V end was cut by 2 bases, the J end by 2 bases, with 16 bases between. In germline, CDR1 is SGHTA, CDR2 FQGTGA. The CDR3 consists of 16 residues. Time point reported: cycle 4 day 1 (C4D1), after more than five weeks of nivolumab. Autologous stem cell transplantation was followed by relapse in every patient, and brentuximab vedotin exposure varied. Under best response, outcomes were complete response, partial response or progressive disease. Produced via immunoSEQ multiplex PCR; TCRdb's table is partial and in-frame only. The top ten clones hold about 8.1% of a sample with tens of thousands of clones, about 85% of them seen once.

The sample in question was peripheral blood mononuclear cells (PBMCs), obtained before the fourth cycle of nivolumab. The receptor was isolated from a human donor with classical Hodgkin lymphoma. This chain joins TRBV7-3 and TRBJ2-7; D not resolved. CDR3 amino acids: CASSLLPGTGTYEQYF. The CDR3 DNA follows: TGTGCCAGCAGCTTACTCCCGGGTACGGGTACCTACGAGCAGTACTTC.